This TCR beta chain was sequenced in a study of post-analysis software for immune sequencing data. For this clonotype: Its antigen is undetermined.

Study results and limitations: Roughly five TRBV segments appeared more often in patients than in controls, and TRBV5-6, TRBV5-1 and TRBV20-1 were among these.

The CDR3 sequence is 13 residues long. Germline-derived CDR1 and CDR2 are MNHEY and SVGEGT. V dropped 5 bases and J dropped 11; count of bases not matched to a gene: 9. Libraries were made from TCR beta cDNA, and they carried unique molecular identifiers. TCRdb processed the PCR reads anew with MiXCR; each CDR3 protein has one entry. This table has hundreds of thousands of distinct CDR3 sequences, approximately 39% appearing once. The gene calls are TRBV6-2 or TRBV6-3 and TRBJ2-5; the match to TRBD1 covers 9 bases. Sequenced sample: blood. The TCR originated in a girl aged 2 to 10 with multiple sclerosis. CDR3 in DNA: TGTGCCAGCAGTGATCCTGGACAGGGGAAGCAGTACTTC. Protein sequence: CASSDPGQGKQYF.